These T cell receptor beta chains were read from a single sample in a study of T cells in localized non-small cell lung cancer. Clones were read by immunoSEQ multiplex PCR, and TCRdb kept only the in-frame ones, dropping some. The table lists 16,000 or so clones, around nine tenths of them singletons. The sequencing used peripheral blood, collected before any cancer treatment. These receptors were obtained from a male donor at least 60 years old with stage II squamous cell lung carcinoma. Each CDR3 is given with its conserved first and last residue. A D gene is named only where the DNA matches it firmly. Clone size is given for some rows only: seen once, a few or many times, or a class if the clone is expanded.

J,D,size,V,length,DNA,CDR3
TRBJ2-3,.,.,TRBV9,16,TGTGCCAGCAGCGTAGTGGCAGGAACTAGCACAGATACGCAGTATTTT,CASSVVAGTSTDTQYF
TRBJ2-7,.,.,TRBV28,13,TGTGCCAGCAGTGATACACAGGTCTACGAGCAGTACTTC,CASSDTQVYEQYF
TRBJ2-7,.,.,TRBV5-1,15,TGCGCCAGCAGCCCACGACTAGGAGGAAACTACGAGCAGTACTTC,CASSPRLGGNYEQYF
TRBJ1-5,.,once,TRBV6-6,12,TGTGCCAGCGCGGCAGGCAATCAGCCCCAGCATTTT,CASAAGNQPQHF
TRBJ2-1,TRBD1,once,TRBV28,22,TGTGCCAGCAGTTTAGGGACAGGGTTGCGGGTGGGGTTGGGCTTAGCTTACAATGAGCAGTTCTTC,CASSLGTGLRVGLGLAYNEQFF
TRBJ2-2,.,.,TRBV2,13,TGTGCCAGCAGCCTAAAGGTCACCGGGGAGCTGTTTTTT,CASSLKVTGELFF
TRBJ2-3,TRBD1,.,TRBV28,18,TGTGCCAGCAGTCCCTCCCCTTGGGACAGGGGAGTTGTAGATACGCAGTATTTT,CASSPSPWDRGVVDTQYF
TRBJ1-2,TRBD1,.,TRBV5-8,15,TGTGCCTTAAGGACAGGGGCGTTAGCTAACTATGGCTACACCTTC,CALRTGALANYGYTF
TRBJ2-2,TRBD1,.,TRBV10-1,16,TGCGCCAGCAGTCCAGTTCCCGGACAGGAGACCGGGGAGCTGTTTTTT,CASSPVPGQETGELFF
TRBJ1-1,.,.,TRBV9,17,TGTGCCAGCAGCGTAGTTGGTATGGGGACGGGGAACACTGAAGCTTTCTTT,CASSVVGMGTGNTEAFF
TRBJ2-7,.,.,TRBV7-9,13,TGTGCCAGCAGCTTAGGGGGAGTCGCCGAGCAGTACTTC,CASSLGGVAEQYF
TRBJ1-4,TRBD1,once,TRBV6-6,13,TGTGCCAGCAGTTACTCGACAGGGGGAAAACTGTTTTTT,CASSYSTGGKLFF
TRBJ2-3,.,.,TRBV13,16,TGTGCCAGCAGATGGAGGGGGGCGGGGTTGACAGATACGCAGTATTTT,CASRWRGAGLTDTQYF
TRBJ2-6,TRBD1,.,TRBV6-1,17,TGTGCCAGCAGTGGCGGACAGGGGGCTGGTGGGGCCAACGTCCTGACTTTC,CASSGGQGAGGANVLTF
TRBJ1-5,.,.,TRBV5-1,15,TGCGCCAGCAGCCCGACGGGTTTTGGCAATCAGCCCCAGCATTTT,CASSPTGFGNQPQHF
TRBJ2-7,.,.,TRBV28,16,TGTGCCAGCTTTTTATCCGGTGGATCCCGAAGCGACGAGCAGTACTTC,CASFLSGGSRSDEQYF
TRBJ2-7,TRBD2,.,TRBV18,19,TGTGCCAGCTCAATAGACCGGGGCAGAACTAGCGGGAGGACCTACGAGCAGTACTTC,CASSIDRGRTSGRTYEQYF
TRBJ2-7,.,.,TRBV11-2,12,TGTGCCGATCGGGGCCCTATGGGGGAGCAGTACTTC,CADRGPMGEQYF
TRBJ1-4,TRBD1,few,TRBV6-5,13,TGTGCCAGCAGTTACTCGACAGGGGGAAAACTGTTTTTT,CASSYSTGGKLFF
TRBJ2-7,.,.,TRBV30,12,TGTGCCTGGGGATGGGGTGAGTACGAGCAGTACTTC,CAWGWGEYEQYF
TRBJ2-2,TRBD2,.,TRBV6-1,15,TGTGCCAGCAGGGGGTCTAGCGGGAGAATCGGGGAGCTGTTTTTT,CASRGSSGRIGELFF
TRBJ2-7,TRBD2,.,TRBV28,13,TGTGCCAGCAGCCTAGCGGGAGCCTACGAGCAGTACTTC,CASSLAGAYEQYF
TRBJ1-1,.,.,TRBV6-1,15,TGTGCCAGCAGTGAAGCTGGCGGGAAGAACACTGAAGCTTTCTTT,CASSEAGGKNTEAFF
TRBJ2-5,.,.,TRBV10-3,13,TGTGCCATCAGGGACAGCCTCCAAGAGACCCAGTACTTC,CAIRDSLQETQYF
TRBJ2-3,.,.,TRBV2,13,TGTGCCAGCGGATACAGGGAACCAGATACGCAGTATTTT,CASGYREPDTQYF
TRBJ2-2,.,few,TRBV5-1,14,TGCGCCAGCAGCTTGGCCGGGACGGCCGGGGAGCTGTTTTTT,CASSLAGTAGELFF
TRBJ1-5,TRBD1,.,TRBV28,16,TGTGCCAGCAGTTATACAGGGGGTCGCGACAATCAGCCCCAGCATTTT,CASSYTGGRDNQPQHF
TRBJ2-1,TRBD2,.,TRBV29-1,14,TGCAGCGTTGAGGCGAGCGGGAGCTACAATGAGCAGTTCTTC,CSVEASGSYNEQFF
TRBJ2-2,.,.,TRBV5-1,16,TGCGCCAGCAGCTTGAACCAGGCTTCGAACACCGGGGAGCTGTTTTTT,CASSLNQASNTGELFF
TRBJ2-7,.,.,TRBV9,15,TGTGCCAGCAGCGTCGGGGGCGGGAGTCCCTACGAGCAGTACTTC,CASSVGGGSPYEQYF
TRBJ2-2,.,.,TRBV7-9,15,TGTGCCAGCAGCCCGGGACGGCCGAACACCGGGGAGCTGTTTTTT,CASSPGRPNTGELFF
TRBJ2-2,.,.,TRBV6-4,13,TGTGCCAGCAGTGATGGCGACACCGGGGAGCTGTTTTTT,CASSDGDTGELFF
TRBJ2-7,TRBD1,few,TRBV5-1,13,TGCGCCAGCTCCCGGGACAGTAAGGGAGAGCAGTACTTC,CASSRDSKGEQYF
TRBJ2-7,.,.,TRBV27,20,TGTGCCAGCAGTTTAAGACCGGGCCTTTACGGGTCCCGCCTAATCTACGAGCAGTACTTC,CASSLRPGLYGSRLIYEQYF
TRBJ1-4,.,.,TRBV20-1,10,TGCAGTGCTTCTAATGAAAAACTGTTTTTT,CSASNEKLFF
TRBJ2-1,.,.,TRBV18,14,TGTGCCAGCTCACCAAGAGGACTAACGAATGAGCAGTTCTTC,CASSPRGLTNEQFF
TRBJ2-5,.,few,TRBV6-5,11,TGTGCCAGCAGGCCTCAAGAGACCCAGTACTTC,CASRPQETQYF
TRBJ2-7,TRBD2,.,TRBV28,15,TGTGCCAGCAGTTTATTTCTAGCGGAAGCCTACGAGCAGTACTTC,CASSLFLAEAYEQYF
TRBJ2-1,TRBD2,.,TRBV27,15,TGTGCCAGCAGTTCGACGGGAGGCTCCCCGGGTGAGCAGTTCTTC,CASSSTGGSPGEQFF
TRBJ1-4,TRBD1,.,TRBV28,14,TGTGCCAGCAGCCCCGGGACAGGGTTGGAAAAACTGTTTTTT,CASSPGTGLEKLFF
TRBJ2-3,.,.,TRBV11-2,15,TGTGCCAGCAGCTTAATAGTAGGGGGATCTCAGGCGCAGTATTTT,CASSLIVGGSQAQYF
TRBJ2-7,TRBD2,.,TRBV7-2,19,TGTGCCAGCAGCTTAAGATTAGGACTAGCGGGCCAGAGCTCCTACGAGCAGTACTTC,CASSLRLGLAGQSSYEQYF
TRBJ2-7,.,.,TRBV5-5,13,TGTGCCAGCAGCTTGGCCACAATCTACGAGCAGTACTTC,CASSLATIYEQYF
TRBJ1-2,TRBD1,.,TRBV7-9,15,TGTGCCAGCAGCGTCCGGGACAGGGGGTTGGATGGCTACACCTTC,CASSVRDRGLDGYTF
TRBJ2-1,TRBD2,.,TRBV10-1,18,TGCGCCAGCAGCGGGGGACTAGCGGGAGGAAGGTCCTACAATGAGCAGTTCTTC,CASSGGLAGGRSYNEQFF
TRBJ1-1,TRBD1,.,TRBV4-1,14,TGCGCCAGCAGCCAATTGACAGGGGGTGGAGGGGCTTTCTTT,CASSQLTGGGGAFF
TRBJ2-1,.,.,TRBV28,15,TGTGCCAGCAGGGGACATACCCCTACCTACAATGAGCAGTTCTTC,CASRGHTPTYNEQFF
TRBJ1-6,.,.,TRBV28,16,TGTGCCAGCAGTTTTTTTCGGGGGGGGTATAATTCACCCCTCCACTTT,CASSFFRGGYNSPLHF